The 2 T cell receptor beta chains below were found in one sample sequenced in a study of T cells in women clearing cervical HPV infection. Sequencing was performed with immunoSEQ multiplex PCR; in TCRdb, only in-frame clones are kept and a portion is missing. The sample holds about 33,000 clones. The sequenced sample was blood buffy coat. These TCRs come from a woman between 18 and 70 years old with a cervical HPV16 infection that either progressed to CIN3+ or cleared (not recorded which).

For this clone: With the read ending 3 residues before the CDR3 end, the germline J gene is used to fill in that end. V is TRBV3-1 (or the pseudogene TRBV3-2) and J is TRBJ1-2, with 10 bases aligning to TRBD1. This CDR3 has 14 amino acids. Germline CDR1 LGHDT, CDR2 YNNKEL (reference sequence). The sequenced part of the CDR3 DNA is TGTGCCAGCAGCCGCCGGACAGGGGGGACCGGC. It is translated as CASSRRTGGTG. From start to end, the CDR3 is CASSRRTGGTGYTF.

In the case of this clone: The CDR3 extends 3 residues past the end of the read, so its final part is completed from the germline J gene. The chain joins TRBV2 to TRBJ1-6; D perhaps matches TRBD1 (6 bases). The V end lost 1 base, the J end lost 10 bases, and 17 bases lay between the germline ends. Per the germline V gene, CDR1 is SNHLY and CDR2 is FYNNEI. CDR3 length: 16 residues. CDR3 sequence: CASSEEVGGLGSPLHF. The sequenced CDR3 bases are TGTGCCAGCAGTGAAGAGGTCGGGGGGCTGGGATCACCC.